This passage covers 29 T cell receptor beta chains from one sample sequenced in a study of Ad26.COV2.S vaccination and SARS-CoV-2 variants. The data were produced by immunoSEQ multiplex PCR, yet TCRdb's version contains in-frame clones alone and is incomplete. The table lists over 400,000 clones, around 92% of them singletons. Treatment denoted: around 19 received Ad26.COV2.S at low or high dose, single or two shots; roughly five received placebo; per-sample allocation not given. Samples analyzed were those drawn on day 63 after the first vaccine or placebo injection. The source material was peripheral blood, sampled in a trial of Ad26.COV2.S vaccine versus placebo. The receptor source for this set is a person aged 18-65 years who received the Ad26.COV2.S COVID-19 vaccine or a placebo.

The V and J genes are TRBV19 and TRBJ1-1; TRBD1 matches at 9 bases. The CDR3 covers 15 residues. V lost 6 bases and J lost 4; bases outside the gene matches: 9. Germline V gene sequence: CDR1 LNHDA, CDR2 SQIVND (reference sequence). CDR3 nucleotides: TGTGCCAGTAGGGACAGGGGTGGGTATAGCACTGAAGCTTTCTTT. Its protein product is CASRDRGGYSTEAFF.

This clone came up a few times. The chain joins TRBV7-9 to TRBJ1-2; D not certain. Germline V CDR1 and CDR2: SEHNR, FQNEAQ (reference sequence). There are 12 residues in the CDR3. V lost 4 bases and J lost 5, with 8 bases in between. The CDR3: CASSSQEYGYTF. The CDR3 DNA reads TGTGCCAGCAGCTCGCAGGAGTATGGCTACACCTTC.

This chain joins TRBV5-4 and TRBJ2-5, with 9 nucleotides matching TRBD1. The ends lost 6 bases at V and 0 bases at J; junction bases unmatched: 9. Germline CDR1 is SGHNT and CDR2 is YYREEE (reference sequence). This CDR3 is 16 amino acids long. CDR3 residues: CASTFRDRDHQETQYF. In DNA, the CDR3 is TGTGCCAGCACCTTTAGGGACAGGGACCACCAAGAGACCCAGTACTTC.

The J gene is TRBJ2-3, the V gene TRBV5-1; D possibly corresponds to TRBD1 (5 bases). The CDR3 is 14 residues long. V lost 5 bases and J lost 1, with 11 bases in between. Germline V gives CDR1 SGHRS, CDR2 YFSETQ. The CDR3 reads CASSPGFGTDTQYF. The DNA of the CDR3 is TGCGCCAGCAGTCCAGGGTTCGGCACAGATACGCAGTATTTT.

This clone was recorded only once. The chain recombines TRBV30 with TRBJ2-7, with 9 bases that match TRBD1. The CDR3 sequence is 15 residues long. Trimming at V came to 0 bases and at J to 2 bases, leaving 5 bases not matched to a gene. Germline-derived CDR1 and CDR2 are GTSNPN and SVGIG (reference sequence). The CDR3 sequence is CAWSVLGTGPYEQYF. The DNA for the CDR3 is TGTGCCTGGAGTGTTCTCGGGACAGGGCCCTACGAGCAGTACTTC.

This clone was detected only once. The genes are TRBV5-6 and TRBJ1-4; 7 bases line up with TRBD1. Per the germline V gene, CDR1 is SGHDT and CDR2 is YYEEEE. The CDR3 has 15 amino acids. V lost 0 bases and J lost 5; bases outside the gene matches: 4. CDR3 residues: CASSLVTGRNEKLFF. The CDR3 DNA is TGTGCCAGCAGCTTGGTGACAGGGCGAAATGAAAAACTGTTTTTT.

This chain joins TRBV19 and TRBJ2-7, with D tentatively TRBD2 (5 bases). The CDR3 totals 13 residues. Germline values: CDR1 LNHDA, CDR2 SQIVND (reference sequence). V lost 3 bases, J lost 4 bases, and 10 bases lay in between. The CDR3 nucleotides read TGTGCCAGTAGTATGTTACCGGGATACGAGCAGTACTTC. It specifies CASSMLPGYEQYF. Together with reference TRBV19 and TRBJ2-7, the CDR3 gives the full variable domain: DGGITQSPKYLFRKEGQNVTLSCEQNLNHDAMYWYRQDPGQGLRLIYYSQIVNDFQKGDIAEGYSVSREKKESFPLTVTSAQKNPTAFYLCASSMLPGYEQYFGPGTRLTVT.

The CDR3: CASSLLNYYTF. The CDR3 DNA reads as TGTGCCAGCAGTTTACTGAATTACTACACCTTC. The V call is TRBV28, the J call TRBJ1-2; D is unresolved. The V and J ends lost 2 bases and 10 bases respectively, with 8 bases between them. The CDR3 runs to 11 residues. Germline values: CDR1 MDHEN, CDR2 SYDVKM.

This sequence joins TRBV7-8 and TRBJ2-7; TRBD1 or TRBD2 may be the D gene (6 bases each). The CDR3 length is 15 residues. Germline CDR1 SGHVS, CDR2 FQNEAQ. The V end was cut by 5 bases, the J end by 6 bases, with 20 bases between. CDR3 sequence: CASSRRGGLSSEQYF. The DNA of the CDR3 is TGTGCCAGCAGCAGAAGAGGGGGGCTCTCGAGCGAGCAGTACTTC.

This clone is a singleton in its sample. The genes are TRBV20-1 and TRBJ1-3; D not certain. The V end lost 6 bases, the J end lost 2 bases, and 5 bases lay between the germline ends. The germline gives CDR1 DFQATT, CDR2 SNEGSKA (reference sequence). The CDR3 spans 11 residues. This chain's CDR3 is CSARTGNTIYF. As DNA, the CDR3 is TGCAGTGCACGCACTGGAAACACCATATATTTT.

The chain links TRBV6-6 to TRBJ1-5, with 10 bases matching TRBD1. V gave up 5 bases and J gave up 7 bases; unmatched junction bases: 20. The V gene's germline CDR1 is MNHNY and CDR2 SVGAGI (reference sequence). The CDR3 contains 19 residues. The CDR3 loop reads CASSRISSSDRGQRQPQHF. DNA of the CDR3: TGTGCCAGCAGTCGCATATCATCGTCCGACAGGGGGCAGAGGCAGCCCCAGCATTTT.

V usage is TRBV27 and J usage is TRBJ1-6; D gene ambiguous. CDR3 length equals 17 residues. Trimming removed 5 bases at V and 0 bases at J, with 14 bases between. CDR1 is MNHEY, CDR2 SMNVEV, per germline (reference sequence). The CDR3 protein is CASSPGVSSSYNSPLHF. DNA of the CDR3: TGTGCCAGCAGTCCGGGCGTTTCAAGCTCCTATAATTCACCCCTCCACTTT.

The count of this clone is one. The gene calls are TRBV14 and TRBJ1-6; D is ambiguous. The CDR3 length is 12 residues. Trimming stripped 0 bases from V and 7 bases from J, with 1 base between. Looked up from germline, CDR1 is SGHDN and CDR2 is FVKESK. The CDR3 sequence: CASSQENSPLHF. The CDR3 DNA sequence: TGTGCCAGCAGCCAAGAAAATTCACCCCTCCACTTT. Together with reference TRBV14 and TRBJ1-6, the CDR3 gives the full variable domain: EAGVTQFPSHSVIEKGQTVTLRCDPISGHDNLYWYRRVMGKEIKFLLHFVKESKQDESGMPNNRFLAERTGGTYSTLKVQPAELEDSGVYFCASSQENSPLHFGNGTRLTVT.

This clone was seen a few times. It is likely a read error, because the conserved phenylalanine at the end of the CDR3 is missing. The limits of the CDR3 on the DNA are not certain, so only TCRdb's listed CDR3 is given. The chain has TRBV11-2 and TRBJ1-2. With termini counted, the CDR3 has 12 amino acids. Germline CDR1 SGHAT, CDR2 FQNNGV. CDR3 in amino acids: CASSLGRGLPLL.

The chain joins TRBV3-1 (or the pseudogene TRBV3-2) to TRBJ1-4; D gene uncertain. Trimming pared 0 bases from V and 5 bases from J, leaving 13 bases between. From germline, CDR1 is LGHDT and CDR2 YNNKEL (reference sequence). The length of the CDR3 is 16 residues. CDR3 coding DNA: TGTGCCAGCAGCCAAGAAGTAGGCAGGCTAAATGAAAAACTGTTTTTT. It specifies CASSQEVGRLNEKLFF.

V and J are TRBV19 and TRBJ1-6, with D perhaps matching TRBD1 (6 bases). The CDR3 has 12 residues. Germline CDR1 LNHDA, CDR2 SQIVND (reference sequence). The germline V and J ends were trimmed by 3 bases and 12 bases, with 9 bases remaining between them. CDR3 in amino acids: CASSIGQLPLHF. The CDR3 nucleotides are TGTGCCAGTAGTATCGGACAGTTACCCCTCCACTTT.

The rearrangement joins TRBV7-7 to TRBJ2-1, with D perhaps assigned TRBD1 or TRBD2 (6 bases each). V lost 3 bases and J lost 5, with 11 bases in between. CDR3 length: 14 residues. Germline lookup yields CDR1 SSHAT and CDR2 FNYEAQ (reference sequence). This CDR3 reads CASSFDRGDNEQFF. In DNA form, the CDR3 reads TGTGCCAGCAGCTTCGATAGGGGGGACAATGAGCAGTTCTTC.

This clone was seen only once. V and J are TRBV5-4 and TRBJ2-7, with D unresolved. V dropped 0 bases and J dropped 2 bases, with 9 bases sitting between them. Germline V CDR1 and CDR2: SGHNT, YYREEE (reference sequence). CDR3 length: 14 residues. CDR3 amino acids: CASSLGLVPYEQYF. The CDR3 region has the DNA TGTGCCAGCAGCTTGGGGCTAGTCCCCTACGAGCAGTACTTC.

This sequence joins TRBV3-1 (or the pseudogene TRBV3-2) and TRBJ2-7, with D perhaps TRBD1 or TRBD2 (6 bases each). Germline CDR1 is LGHDT and CDR2 is YNNKEL (reference sequence). The CDR3 loop spans 17 amino acids. The ends were cut back, 3 bases at V and 5 bases at J, with 23 bases in the middle. CDR3 residues: CASSQGHKGGRKHEQYF. For the CDR3, the DNA is TGTGCCAGCAGCCAGGGTCACAAGGGGGGAAGAAAACACGAGCAGTACTTC.

The chain combines TRBV21-1 with TRBJ1-2; the D call TRBD1 from the table was never checked on the DNA. TRBV21-1 is recorded as a pseudogene. The CDR3 is made up of 15 amino acids. This chain's CDR3 is CASSKEGGQGNGYTF. CDR3 nucleotide sequence: TGTGCCAGCAGCAAAGAAGGGGGACAGGGGAACGGCTACACCTTC.

On this clone: Other DNA sequences from this sample encode an identical CDR3 as well. This chain links TRBV27 with TRBJ2-7; maybe TRBD1 (6 bases). This CDR3 spans 13 amino acids. Germline values: CDR1 MNHEY, CDR2 SMNVEV (reference sequence). Trimming took 3 bases from V and 1 from J, leaving 7 bases between them. CDR3 sequence: CASSFDRSYEQYF. CDR3 nucleotides: TGTGCCAGCAGTTTTGACAGGTCCTACGAGCAGTACTTC.

The chain joins TRBV6-4 to TRBJ2-7, with TRBD2 matching over 14 bases. Germline CDR1 is MRHNA and CDR2 is SNTAGT. This CDR3 comprises 17 residues. With V trimmed by 3 bases and J by 3 bases, 7 bases remained unmatched. In nucleotides, the CDR3 is TGTGCCAGCAGTGAGGACGGGACTAGCGGGGGAATCTACGAGCAGTACTTC. It codes for CASSEDGTSGGIYEQYF.

The rearrangement links TRBV5-8 to TRBJ1-1; 9 nucleotides match TRBD1. Germline V gene sequence: CDR1 SGHTS, CDR2 YDEGEE. The CDR3 sequence is 18 residues long. V lost 0 bases to trimming and J lost 7 bases; unmatched junction nucleotides: 16. CDR3 sequence: CASSLAAGQGPKSGEAFF. Written as DNA, the CDR3 is TGTGCCAGCAGCTTGGCCGCGGGACAGGGACCTAAATCGGGTGAAGCTTTCTTT.

This clone appeared a single time. The V and J genes are TRBV4-1 and TRBJ1-4; D unclear. Trimming took 1 base from V and 7 from J, leaving 7 bases between them. Germline V gene data show CDR1 as MGHRA and CDR2 as YSYEKL. This CDR3 has 13 amino acids. CDR3 nucleotides: TGCGCCAGCAGCCAAGGTAGTCTTGAAAAACTGTTTTTT. It translates to CASSQGSLEKLFF.

This chain links TRBV9 with TRBJ2-7, with a weak D call TRBD1 (7 bases). The germline V gene has CDR1 SGDLS and CDR2 YYNGEE. This CDR3 region has 14 residues. V lost 2 bases, J lost 1 base, and 10 bases lay in between. As DNA, the CDR3 is TGTGCCAGCAGCGTCGGGGGACAGTCCTACGAGCAGTACTTC. Amino acids: CASSVGGQSYEQYF. The variable domain in full, with the rest retrieved from reference TRBV9 and TRBJ2-7, is DSGVTQTPKHLITATGQRVTLRCSPRSGDLSVYWYQQSLDQGLQFLIQYYNGEERAKGNILERFSAQQFPDLHSELNLSSLELGDSALYFCASSVGGQSYEQYFGPGTRLTVT.

V gene TRBV7-2 combines with J gene TRBJ2-3, with 13 bases lining up with TRBD2. CDR3 size: 18 residues. The germline gives CDR1 SGHTA, CDR2 FQGNSA. V dropped 5 bases and J dropped 3; count of bases not matched to a gene: 11. The CDR3 here is CASSPRLAGGFRTDTQYF. The CDR3 DNA is TGTGCCAGCAGCCCTCGACTAGCGGGGGGTTTTCGGACAGATACGCAGTATTTT. Supplemented by reference TRBV7-2 and TRBJ2-3, the full variable domain reads GAGVSQSPSNKVTEKGKDVELRCDPISGHTALYWYRQSLGQGLEFLIYFQGNSAPDKSGLPSDRFSAERTGGSVSTLTIQRTQQEDSAVYLCASSPRLAGGFRTDTQYFGPGTRLTVL.

This clone was recorded a few times. The J gene is TRBJ1-2, the V gene TRBV27; TRBD1 might be the D (5 bases). V shed 3 bases and J shed 4 bases, with 15 bases lying between them. Germline-derived CDR1 and CDR2 are MNHEY and SMNVEV (reference sequence). This CDR3 is built from 15 residues. The CDR3 nucleotides read TGTGCCAGCAGTTTTGCAGGGACTAAGGTCTATGGCTACACCTTC. It codes for CASSFAGTKVYGYTF.

CDR3: CASSGPSSHNEQFF. The CDR3 DNA is TGTGCCAGCAGTGGGCCTAGTTCCCACAATGAGCAGTTCTTC. The genes are TRBV2 and TRBJ2-1; D remains ambiguous. This CDR3 is built from 14 residues. V shed 4 bases and J shed 5 bases, with 12 bases lying between them. CDR1 SNHLY and CDR2 FYNNEI come from the germline V gene.

In this sample, this clone turned up once. V usage is TRBV5-4 and J usage is TRBJ2-5; 12 bases are shared with TRBD2. The CDR3 spans 17 residues. V trimming: 3 bases; J trimming: 5 bases; junction bases outside the gene matches: 11. Germline V gives CDR1 SGHNT, CDR2 YYREEE (reference sequence). CDR3 residues: CASSYAPLAGGLETQYF. The CDR3 DNA follows: TGTGCCAGCAGCTATGCCCCACTAGCGGGGGGCCTGGAGACCCAGTACTTC.